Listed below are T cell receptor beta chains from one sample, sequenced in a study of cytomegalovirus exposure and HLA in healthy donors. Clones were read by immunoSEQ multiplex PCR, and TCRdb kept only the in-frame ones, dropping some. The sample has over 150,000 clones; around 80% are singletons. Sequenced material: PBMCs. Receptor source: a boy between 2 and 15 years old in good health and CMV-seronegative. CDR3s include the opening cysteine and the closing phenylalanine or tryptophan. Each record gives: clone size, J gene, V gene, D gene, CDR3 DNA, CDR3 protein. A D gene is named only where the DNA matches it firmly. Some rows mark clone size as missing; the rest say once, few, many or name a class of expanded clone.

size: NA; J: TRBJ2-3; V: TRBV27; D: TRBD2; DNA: TGTGCCAGCAGCCTGGGACTAGCGTCAGATACGCAGTATTTT; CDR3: CASSLGLASDTQYF
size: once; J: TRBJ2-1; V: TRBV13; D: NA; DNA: TGTGCCAGCAGACAAGCGGGTTTGTATGATGAGCAGTTCTTC; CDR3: CASRQAGLYDEQFF
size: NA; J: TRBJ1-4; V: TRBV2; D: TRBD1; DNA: TGTGCCAGCAGTTCTCAGGGGGCGGATGAAAAACTGTTTTTT; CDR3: CASSSQGADEKLFF
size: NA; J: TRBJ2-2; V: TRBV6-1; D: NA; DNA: TGTGCCAGCATTCCGGGACAACTCACCGGGGAGCTGTTTTTT; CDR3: CASIPGQLTGELFF
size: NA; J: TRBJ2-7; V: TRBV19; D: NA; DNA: TGTGCCAGTCCGACGGAGCATGATCGCCACGAGCAGTACTTC; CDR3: CASPTEHDRHEQYF
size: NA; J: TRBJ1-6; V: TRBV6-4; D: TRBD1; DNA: TGTGCCAGCAGGAGGGGACAGGACAATTCACCCCTCCACTTT; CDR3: CASRRGQDNSPLHF
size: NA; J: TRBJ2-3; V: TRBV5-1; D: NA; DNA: TGCGCCAGCAGGGGTCGGGAGTTCGGCACAGATACGCAGTATTTT; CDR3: CASRGREFGTDTQYF
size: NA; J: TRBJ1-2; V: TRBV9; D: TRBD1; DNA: TGTGCCAGCAGCGTAGCCTCGAGGACAGGGGTTAACTATGGCTACACCTTC; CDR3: CASSVASRTGVNYGYTF
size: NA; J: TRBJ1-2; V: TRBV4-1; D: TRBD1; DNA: TGCGCCAGCAGCCAAGAAGCTCGGACAGGGGCAAACTATGGCTACACCTTC; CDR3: CASSQEARTGANYGYTF
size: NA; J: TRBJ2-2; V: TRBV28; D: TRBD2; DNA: TGTGCCAGCAGTTCTGTCGCGGGAGGAGGCACCGGGGAGCTGTTTTTT; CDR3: CASSSVAGGGTGELFF
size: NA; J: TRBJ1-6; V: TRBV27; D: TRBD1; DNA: TGTGCCAGCACCATCCAAGGGACAGCCTTATCACCCCTCCACTTT; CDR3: CASTIQGTALSPLHF
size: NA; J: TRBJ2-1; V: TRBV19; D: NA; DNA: TGTGCCAGCGGACAGTATGATGAGCAGTTCTTC; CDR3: CASGQYDEQFF
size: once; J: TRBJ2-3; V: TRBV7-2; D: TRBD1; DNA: TGTGCCAGCAGCCAAAACGTCTGGGACAGGGTCGAGGATACGCAGTATTTT; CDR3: CASSQNVWDRVEDTQYF
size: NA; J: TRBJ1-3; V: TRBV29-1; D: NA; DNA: TGCAGCGCCGGGGACACGGGAAACACCATATATTTT; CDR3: CSAGDTGNTIYF
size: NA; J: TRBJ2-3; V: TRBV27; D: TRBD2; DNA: TGTGCCAGCAGTTCTCGACTAGCGAGTGGGACAGATACGCAGTATTTT; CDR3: CASSSRLASGTDTQYF
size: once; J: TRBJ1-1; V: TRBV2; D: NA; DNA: TGTGCCAGCAGTTACAGGGTTGGCACTGAAGCTTTCTTT; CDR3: CASSYRVGTEAFF
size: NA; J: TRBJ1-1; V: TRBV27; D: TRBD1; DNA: TGTGCCAGCAGCTGGGACAGGGCGGACACTGAAGCTTTCTTT; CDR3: CASSWDRADTEAFF
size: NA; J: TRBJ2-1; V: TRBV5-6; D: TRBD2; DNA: TGTGCCAGCAGCTTATACCGGCGGGGGGGGAGAGGGAGTAACGGTGAGCAGTTCTTC; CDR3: CASSLYRRGGRGSNGEQFF
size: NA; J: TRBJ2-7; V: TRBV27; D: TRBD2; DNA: TGTGCCAGCAGTTTAAGGGCGGCGGGAGGAGAGCAGTACTTC; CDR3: CASSLRAAGGEQYF
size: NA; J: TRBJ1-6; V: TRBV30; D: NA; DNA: TGTGCCTGGAGTCGAGGTCAGGGGAATTCACCCCTCCACTTT; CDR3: CAWSRGQGNSPLHF
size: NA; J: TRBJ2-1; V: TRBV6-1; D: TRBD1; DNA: TGTGCCAGCAGTGGGGGACAGGGCGACTACAATGAGCAGTTCTTC; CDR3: CASSGGQGDYNEQFF
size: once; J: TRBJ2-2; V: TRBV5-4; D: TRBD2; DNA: TGTGCCAGCAGCTTCGTTGGGGGGGGAACCGGGGAGCTGTTTTTT; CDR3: CASSFVGGGTGELFF